The rows below give T cell receptor beta chains drawn from one sample of a study of beta chain features in type 1 diabetes. Data came from immunoSEQ multiplex PCR; TCRdb stores just in-frame clones and leaves some out. The data contain about 340,000 clones, less than 15% of them singletons. The sequenced sample consisted of naive CD4+ T cells from blood. These receptors all come from a young woman with type 1 diabetes. Both conserved end residues are part of each CDR3. A D gene is named only where the DNA matches it firmly. The size field is filled for only some rows; it gives once, few, many or a size class.

TRBV5-1	NA	NA	TRBJ2-3	CASSFEGADTQYF	TGCGCCAGCAGCTTTGAGGGAGCAGATACGCAGTATTTT
TRBV19	few	NA	TRBJ1-5	CASTWQGNQPQHF	TGTGCCAGTACTTGGCAGGGCAATCAGCCCCAGCATTTT
TRBV27	NA	TRBD1	TRBJ2-7	CASSTPLRDRDYEQYF	TGTGCCAGTTCTACCCCCCTGCGGGACAGGGACTACGAGCAGTACTTC
TRBV7-8	few	TRBD1	TRBJ1-4	CASSGRTGINEKLFF	TGTGCCAGCAGCGGACGGACAGGGATTAATGAAAAACTGTTTTTT
TRBV18	NA	NA	TRBJ2-2	CASSIPLFTGELFF	TGTGCCAGCTCAATCCCGCTATTCACCGGGGAGCTGTTTTTT
TRBV14	few	NA	TRBJ2-7	CASSAAHYEQYF	TGTGCCAGCAGCGCTGCGCACTACGAGCAGTACTTC
TRBV7-2	few	TRBD1	TRBJ2-1	CASSLGDSSYNEQFF	TGTGCCAGCAGCTTAGGGGACAGCTCCTACAATGAGCAGTTCTTC
TRBV5-6	few	NA	TRBJ2-7	CASSPDSLGEQYF	TGTGCCAGCAGCCCGGACAGCCTGGGCGAGCAGTACTTC
TRBV19	NA	TRBD1	TRBJ1-5	CASSISDRGGQPQHF	TGTGCCAGTAGTATATCGGACAGGGGTGGTCAGCCCCAGCATTTT
TRBV7-6	NA	TRBD2	TRBJ2-1	CASSLDAGGFTVNEQFF	TGTGCCAGCAGCTTAGATGCGGGAGGGTTTACGGTTAATGAGCAGTTCTTC
TRBV9	few	NA	TRBJ2-6	CASSAPGAGANVLTF	TGTGCCAGCAGCGCCCCGGGAGCTGGGGCCAACGTCCTGACTTTC
TRBV5-1	NA	NA	TRBJ2-5	CASSLQQATQETQYF	TGCGCCAGCAGCTTGCAGCAGGCAACTCAAGAGACCCAGTACTTC
TRBV6-6	few	TRBD1	TRBJ1-1	CASSYRTGRTEAFF	TGTGCCAGCAGTTACCGGACAGGCCGCACTGAAGCTTTCTTT
TRBV5-1	few	TRBD1	TRBJ1-1	CASSSVGTANTEAFF	TGCGCCAGCAGCTCGGTAGGGACAGCGAACACTGAAGCTTTCTTT
TRBV29-1	few	TRBD2	TRBJ2-2	CSVEGLAANTGELFF	TGCAGCGTTGAGGGACTAGCGGCGAACACCGGGGAGCTGTTTTTT
TRBV9	few	NA	TRBJ1-2	CASSADSPYGYTF	TGTGCCAGCAGCGCCGACAGTCCCTATGGCTACACCTTC
TRBV4-3	few	NA	TRBJ2-1	CASSYGIPDVGDEQFF	TGCGCCAGCAGCTACGGGATCCCCGATGTAGGCGATGAGCAGTTCTTC
TRBV30	NA	NA	TRBJ1-1	CAWSVGARRNTEAFF	TGTGCCTGGAGTGTGGGGGCGCGGAGGAACACTGAAGCTTTCTTT
TRBV7-9	NA	NA	TRBJ2-3	CASSLGTGVTDTQYF	TGTGCCAGCAGCTTAGGCACAGGAGTCACAGATACGCAGTATTTT
TRBV2	few	NA	TRBJ1-5	CASQLQGNQPQHF	TGTGCCAGCCAACTCCAGGGGAATCAGCCCCAGCATTTT
TRBV27	few	TRBD2	TRBJ2-7	CASSFRTSGRVRGYEQYF	TGTGCCAGCAGTTTTCGGACTAGCGGGAGGGTAAGGGGCTACGAGCAGTACTTC
TRBV7-2	NA	NA	TRBJ1-2	CASSLVVTDYGYTF	TGTGCCAGCAGCTTAGTGGTCACGGACTATGGCTACACCTTC
TRBV30	NA	NA	TRBJ1-2	CAWSRKQGTPLGYTF	TGTGCCTGGAGCCGGAAACAGGGTACCCCACTCGGCTACACCTTC
TRBV7-2	NA	TRBD2	TRBJ2-1	CASSLGLAGSDNEQFF	TGTGCCAGCAGCCTGGGACTAGCGGGATCCGACAATGAGCAGTTCTTC
TRBV5-6	NA	NA	TRBJ2-5	CASSWGPDQYF	TGTGCCAGCAGCTGGGGCCCAGACCAGTACTTC
TRBV5-4	NA	TRBD2	TRBJ2-1	CASSQTSGRGDEQFF	TGTGCCAGCAGCCAAACTAGCGGGAGGGGCGATGAGCAGTTCTTC
TRBV7-3	few	NA	TRBJ1-1	CASQGGTDTEAFF	TGTGCCAGCCAGGGCGGTACGGACACTGAAGCTTTCTTT
TRBV6-5	NA	NA	TRBJ1-1	CASSSETGLNTEAFF	TGTGCCAGCAGTTCCGAGACAGGACTCAACACTGAAGCTTTCTTT
TRBV25-1	NA	TRBD2	TRBJ2-1	CASRVGSGRYNEQFF	TGTGCCAGCCGAGTGGGTAGCGGGCGCTACAATGAGCAGTTCTTC
TRBV2	few	NA	TRBJ2-3	CASSPLVDTQYF	TGTGCCAGCAGTCCCCTCGTGGATACGCAGTATTTT
TRBV25-1	NA	TRBD2	TRBJ2-7	CASVAGDHYEQYF	TGTGCCAGCGTAGCGGGGGACCATTACGAGCAGTACTTC
TRBV9	few	NA	TRBJ2-2	CASSAFGGELFF	TGTGCCAGCAGCGCGTTCGGCGGGGAGCTGTTTTTT
TRBV29-1	NA	TRBD2	TRBJ2-3	CSVGLTSTDTQYF	TGCAGCGTGGGACTAACCTCCACAGATACGCAGTATTTT
TRBV2	NA	TRBD1	TRBJ1-5	CASQGAGRQPQHF	TGTGCCAGCCAGGGGGCAGGGAGGCAGCCCCAGCATTTT
TRBV7-2	NA	TRBD2	TRBJ2-5	CASTSKREQETQYF	TGTGCCAGCACCTCTAAGCGGGAGCAAGAGACCCAGTACTTC
TRBV29-1	many	NA	TRBJ2-5	CSVVKETQYF	TGCAGCGTTGTTAAAGAGACCCAGTACTTC
TRBV9	NA	TRBD2	TRBJ2-1	CASSVGGGGYNEQFF	TGTGCCAGCAGCGTAGGCGGGGGAGGGTACAATGAGCAGTTCTTC